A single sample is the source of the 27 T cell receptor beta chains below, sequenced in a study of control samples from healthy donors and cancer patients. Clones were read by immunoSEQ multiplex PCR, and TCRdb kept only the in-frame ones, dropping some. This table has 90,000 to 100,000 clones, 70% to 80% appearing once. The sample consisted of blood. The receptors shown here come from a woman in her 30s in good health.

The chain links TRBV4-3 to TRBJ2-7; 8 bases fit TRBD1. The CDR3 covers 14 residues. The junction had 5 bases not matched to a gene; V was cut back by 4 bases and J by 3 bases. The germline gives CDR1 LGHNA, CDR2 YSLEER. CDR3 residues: CASSPSGTGYEQYF. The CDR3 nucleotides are TGCGCCAGCAGCCCATCCGGGACAGGCTACGAGCAGTACTTC.

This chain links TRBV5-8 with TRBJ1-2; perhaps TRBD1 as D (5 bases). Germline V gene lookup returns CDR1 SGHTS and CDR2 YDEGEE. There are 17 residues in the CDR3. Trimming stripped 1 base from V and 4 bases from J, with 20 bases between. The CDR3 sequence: CASSLRLGSGVGYGYTF. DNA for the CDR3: TGTGCCAGCAGCTTGAGGTTGGGTTCGGGGGTCGGCTATGGCTACACCTTC.

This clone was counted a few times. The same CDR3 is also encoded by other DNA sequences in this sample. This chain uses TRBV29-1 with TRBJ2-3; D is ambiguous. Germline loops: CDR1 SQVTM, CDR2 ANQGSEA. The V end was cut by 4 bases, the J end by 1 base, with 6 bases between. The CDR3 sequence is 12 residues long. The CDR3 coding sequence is TGCAGCGTTGGCCCCGGCACAGATACGCAGTATTTT. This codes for CSVGPGTDTQYF.

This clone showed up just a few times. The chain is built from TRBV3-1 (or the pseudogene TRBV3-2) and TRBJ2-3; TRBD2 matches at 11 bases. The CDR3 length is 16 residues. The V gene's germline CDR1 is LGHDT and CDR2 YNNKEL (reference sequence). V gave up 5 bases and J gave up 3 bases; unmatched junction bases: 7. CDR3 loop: CASSKLLAGGTDTQYF. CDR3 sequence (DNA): TGTGCCAGCAGCAAACTTTTAGCGGGGGGGACAGATACGCAGTATTTT.

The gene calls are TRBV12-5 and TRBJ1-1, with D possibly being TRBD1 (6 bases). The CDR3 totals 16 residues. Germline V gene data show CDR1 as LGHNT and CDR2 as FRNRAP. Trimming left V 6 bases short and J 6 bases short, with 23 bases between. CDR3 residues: CASGQTLQGSVAEAFF. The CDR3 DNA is TGTGCTAGTGGCCAGACACTTCAGGGGTCGGTCGCTGAAGCTTTCTTT.

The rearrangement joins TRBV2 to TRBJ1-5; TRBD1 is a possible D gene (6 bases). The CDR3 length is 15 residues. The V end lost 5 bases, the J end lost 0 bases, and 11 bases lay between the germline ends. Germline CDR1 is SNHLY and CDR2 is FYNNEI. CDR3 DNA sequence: TGTGCCAGCAGTCCAGGGGAGAGTAGCAATCAGCCCCAGCATTTT. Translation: CASSPGESSNQPQHF.

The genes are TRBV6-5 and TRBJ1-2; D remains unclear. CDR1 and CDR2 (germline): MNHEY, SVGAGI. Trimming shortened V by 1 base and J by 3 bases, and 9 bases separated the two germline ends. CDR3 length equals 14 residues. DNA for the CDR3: TGTGCCAGCAGTTACTATGGACGGGACTATGGCTACACCTTC. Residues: CASSYYGRDYGYTF.

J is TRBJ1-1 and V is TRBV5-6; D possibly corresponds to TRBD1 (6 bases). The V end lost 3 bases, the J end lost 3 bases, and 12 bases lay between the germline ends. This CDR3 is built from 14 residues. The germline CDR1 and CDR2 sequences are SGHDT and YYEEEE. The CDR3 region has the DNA TGTGCCAGCAGCTCGGGGGCAGTGGACACTGAAGCTTTCTTT. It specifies CASSSGAVDTEAFF.

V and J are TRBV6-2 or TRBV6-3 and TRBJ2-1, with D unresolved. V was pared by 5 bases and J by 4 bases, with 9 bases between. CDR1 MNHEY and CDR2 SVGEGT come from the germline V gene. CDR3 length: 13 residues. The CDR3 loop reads CASSVISYNEQFF. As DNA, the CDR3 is TGTGCCAGCAGTGTAATATCTTACAATGAGCAGTTCTTC.

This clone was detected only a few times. The CDR3 spells CSVERETQYF. The CDR3 nucleotides read TGCAGCGTTGAGCGGGAGACCCAGTACTTC. The J gene is TRBJ2-5, the V gene TRBV29-1; no firm D call. The CDR3 contains 10 residues. V lost 3 bases, J lost 5 bases, and 4 bases lay in between. CDR1 and CDR2 from the germline V gene are SQVTM and ANQGSEA.

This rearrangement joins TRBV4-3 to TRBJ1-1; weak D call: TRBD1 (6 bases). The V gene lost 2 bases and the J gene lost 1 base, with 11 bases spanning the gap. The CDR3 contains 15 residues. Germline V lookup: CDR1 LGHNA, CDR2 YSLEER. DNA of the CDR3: TGCGCCAGCAGCCAAACAGACAGGAGGAACACTGAAGCTTTCTTT. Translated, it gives CASSQTDRRNTEAFF.

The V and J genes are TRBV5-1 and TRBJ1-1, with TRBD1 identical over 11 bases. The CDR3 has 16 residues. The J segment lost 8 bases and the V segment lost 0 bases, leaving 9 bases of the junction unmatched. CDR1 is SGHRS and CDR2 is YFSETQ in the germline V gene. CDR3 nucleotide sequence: TGCGCCAGCAGCTTGGCCCCCTACGGACAGGGGGCCGAAGCTTTCTTT. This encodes CASSLAPYGQGAEAFF.

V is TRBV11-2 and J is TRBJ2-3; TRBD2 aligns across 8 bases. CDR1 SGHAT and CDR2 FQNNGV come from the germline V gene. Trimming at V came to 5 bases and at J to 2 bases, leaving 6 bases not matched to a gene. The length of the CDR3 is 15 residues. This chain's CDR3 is CASSLGGGHTDTQYF. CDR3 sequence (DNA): TGTGCCAGCAGCCTCGGGGGGGGGCACACAGATACGCAGTATTTT.

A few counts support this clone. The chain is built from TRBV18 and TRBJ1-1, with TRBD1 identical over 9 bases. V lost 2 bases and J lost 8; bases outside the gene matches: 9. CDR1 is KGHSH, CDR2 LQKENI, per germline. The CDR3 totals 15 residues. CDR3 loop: CASSPSPGQGREAFF. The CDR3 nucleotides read TGTGCCAGCTCACCATCCCCGGGACAGGGTAGGGAAGCTTTCTTT.

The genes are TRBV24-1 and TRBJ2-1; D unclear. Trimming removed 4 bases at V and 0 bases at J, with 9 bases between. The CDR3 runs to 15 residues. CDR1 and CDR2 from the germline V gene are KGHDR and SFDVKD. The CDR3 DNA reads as TGTGCCACCAGTGACAGCGCCTTCTCCTACAATGAGCAGTTCTTC. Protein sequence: CATSDSAFSYNEQFF.

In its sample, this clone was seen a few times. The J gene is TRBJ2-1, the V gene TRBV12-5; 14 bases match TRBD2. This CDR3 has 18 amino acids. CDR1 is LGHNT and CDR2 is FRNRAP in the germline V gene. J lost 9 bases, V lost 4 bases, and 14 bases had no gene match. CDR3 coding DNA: TGTGCTAGTGGTTCGACCGGGACTAGCGGGGGAATGCGTGTTGAGCAGTTCTTC. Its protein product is CASGSTGTSGGMRVEQFF. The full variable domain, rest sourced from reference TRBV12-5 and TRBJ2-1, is DARVTQTPRHKVTEMGQEVTMRCQPILGHNTVFWYRQTMMQGLELLAYFRNRAPLDDSGMPKDRFSAEMPDATLATLKIQPSEPRDSAVYFCASGSTGTSGGMRVEQFFGPGTRLTVL.

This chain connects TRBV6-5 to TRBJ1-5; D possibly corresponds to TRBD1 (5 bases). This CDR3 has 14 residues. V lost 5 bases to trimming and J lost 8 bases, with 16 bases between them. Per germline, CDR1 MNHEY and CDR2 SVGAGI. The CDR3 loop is CASSKRNQGEPQHF. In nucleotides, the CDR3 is TGTGCCAGCAGTAAACGAAACCAGGGTGAGCCCCAGCATTTT.

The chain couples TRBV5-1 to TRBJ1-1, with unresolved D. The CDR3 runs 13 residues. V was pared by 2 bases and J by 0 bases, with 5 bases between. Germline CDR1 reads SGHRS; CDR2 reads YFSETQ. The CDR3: CASSLGMNTEAFF. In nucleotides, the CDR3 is TGCGCCAGCAGCTTAGGAATGAACACTGAAGCTTTCTTT.

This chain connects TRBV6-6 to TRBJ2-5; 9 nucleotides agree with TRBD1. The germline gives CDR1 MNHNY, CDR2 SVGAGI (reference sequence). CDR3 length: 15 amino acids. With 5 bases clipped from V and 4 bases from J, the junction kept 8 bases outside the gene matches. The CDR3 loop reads CASSPRTGEGETQYF. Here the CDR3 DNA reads TGTGCCAGCAGTCCCAGGACAGGGGAGGGAGAGACCCAGTACTTC.

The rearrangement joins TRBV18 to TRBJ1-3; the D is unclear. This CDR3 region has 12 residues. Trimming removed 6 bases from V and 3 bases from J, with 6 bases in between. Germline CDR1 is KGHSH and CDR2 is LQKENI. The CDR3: CASSPSGNTIYF. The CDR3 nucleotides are TGTGCCAGCTCTCCGAGTGGAAACACCATATATTTT.

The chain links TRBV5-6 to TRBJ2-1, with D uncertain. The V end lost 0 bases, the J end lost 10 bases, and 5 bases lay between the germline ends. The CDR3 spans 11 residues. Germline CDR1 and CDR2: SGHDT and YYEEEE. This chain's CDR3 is CASSLAVEQFF. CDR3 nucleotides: TGTGCCAGCAGCTTGGCGGTCGAGCAGTTCTTC.

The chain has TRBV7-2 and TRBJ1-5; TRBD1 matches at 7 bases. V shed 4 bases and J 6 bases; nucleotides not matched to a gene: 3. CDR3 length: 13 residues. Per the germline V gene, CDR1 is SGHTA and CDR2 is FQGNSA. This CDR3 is CASSSQGGQPQHF. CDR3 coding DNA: TGTGCCAGCAGCTCCCAGGGGGGTCAGCCCCAGCATTTT.

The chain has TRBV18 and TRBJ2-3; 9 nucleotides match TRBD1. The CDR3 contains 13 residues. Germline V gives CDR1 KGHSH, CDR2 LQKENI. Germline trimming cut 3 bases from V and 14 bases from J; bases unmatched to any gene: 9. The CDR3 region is CASSPTGTGYLYF. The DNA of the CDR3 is TGTGCCAGCTCACCCACCGGGACAGGGTATCTGTATTTT.

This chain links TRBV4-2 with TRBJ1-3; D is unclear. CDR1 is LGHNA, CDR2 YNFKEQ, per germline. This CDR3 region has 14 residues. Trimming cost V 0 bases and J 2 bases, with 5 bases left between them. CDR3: CASSQDRAGNTIYF. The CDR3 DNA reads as TGTGCCAGCAGCCAAGATAGGGCTGGAAACACCATATATTTT.

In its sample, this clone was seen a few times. CDR3 nucleotide sequence: TGTGCCAGCAGCTTGGCCGCTGAGAACACTGAAGCTTTCTTT. Translation gives CASSLAAENTEAFF. The chain couples TRBV5-6 to TRBJ1-1; D uncertain. Looked up from germline, CDR1 is SGHDT and CDR2 is YYEEEE. CDR3 length equals 14 residues. The V gene lost 0 bases and the J gene lost 1 base, with 7 bases spanning the gap.

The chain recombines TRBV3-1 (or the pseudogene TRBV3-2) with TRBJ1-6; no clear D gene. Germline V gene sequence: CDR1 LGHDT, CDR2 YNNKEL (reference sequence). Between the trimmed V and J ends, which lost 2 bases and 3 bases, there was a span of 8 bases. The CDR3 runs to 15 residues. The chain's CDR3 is CASSQQEGYNSPLHF. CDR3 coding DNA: TGTGCCAGCAGCCAACAGGAGGGCTATAATTCACCCCTCCACTTT.

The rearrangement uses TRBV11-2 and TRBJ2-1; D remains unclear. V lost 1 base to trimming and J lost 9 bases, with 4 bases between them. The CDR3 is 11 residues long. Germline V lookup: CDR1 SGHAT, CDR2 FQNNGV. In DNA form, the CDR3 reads TGTGCCAGCAGCTTAGCCCCTGAGCAGTTCTTC. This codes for CASSLAPEQFF.